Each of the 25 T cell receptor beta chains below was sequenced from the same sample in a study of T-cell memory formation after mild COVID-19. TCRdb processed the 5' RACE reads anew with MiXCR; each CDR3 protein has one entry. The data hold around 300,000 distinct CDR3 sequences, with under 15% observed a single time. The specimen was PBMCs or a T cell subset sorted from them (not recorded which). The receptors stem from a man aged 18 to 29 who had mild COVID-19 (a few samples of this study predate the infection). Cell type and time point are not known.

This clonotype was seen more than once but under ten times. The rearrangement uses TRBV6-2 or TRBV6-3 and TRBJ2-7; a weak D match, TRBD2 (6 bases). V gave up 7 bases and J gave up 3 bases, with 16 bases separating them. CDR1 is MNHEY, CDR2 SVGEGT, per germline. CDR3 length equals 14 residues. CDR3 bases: TGTGCCAGCACCACCCGGGGGAACCTCTACGAGCAGTACGTC. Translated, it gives CASTTRGNLYEQYV.

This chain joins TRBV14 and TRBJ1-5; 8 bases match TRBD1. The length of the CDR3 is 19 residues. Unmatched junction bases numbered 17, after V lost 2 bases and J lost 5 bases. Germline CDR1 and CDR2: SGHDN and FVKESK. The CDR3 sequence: CASSQNPRGLGRRYQPQHF. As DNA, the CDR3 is TGTGCCAGCAGCCAAAATCCCAGGGGGCTGGGCAGACGGTATCAGCCCCAGCATTTT.

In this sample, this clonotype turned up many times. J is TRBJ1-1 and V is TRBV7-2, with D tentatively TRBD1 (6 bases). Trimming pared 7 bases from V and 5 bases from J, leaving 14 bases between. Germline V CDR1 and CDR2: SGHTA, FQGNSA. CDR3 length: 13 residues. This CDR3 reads CASTFQGLTEAFF. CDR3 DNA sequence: TGTGCCAGCACCTTTCAGGGGCTGACTGAAGCTTTCTTT.

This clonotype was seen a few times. CDR3 sequence reads: CASSTRGSNTDTQYF. CDR3 coding DNA: TGTGCCAGCAGCACTCGTGGGAGTAACACAGATACGCAGTATTTT. This sequence joins TRBV5-4 and TRBJ2-3; the D gene is possibly TRBD2 (5 bases). This CDR3 comprises 15 residues. CDR1 and CDR2 from the germline V gene are SGHNT and YYREEE (reference sequence). Between the trimmed V and J ends, which lost 4 bases and 2 bases, there was a span of 14 bases. Combining the CDR3 with reference TRBV5-4 and TRBJ2-3 gives the whole variable domain ETGVTQSPTHLIKTRGQQVTLRCSSQSGHNTVSWYQQALGQGPQFIFQYYREEENGRGNFPPRFSGLQFPNYSSELNVNALELDDSALYLCASSTRGSNTDTQYFGPGTRLTVL.

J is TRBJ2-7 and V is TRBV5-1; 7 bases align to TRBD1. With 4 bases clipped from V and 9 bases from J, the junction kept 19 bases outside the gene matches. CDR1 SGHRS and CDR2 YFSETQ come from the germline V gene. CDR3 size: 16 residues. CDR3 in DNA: TGCGCCAGCAGCCAAAACTTCTGGGACAGCCGTTCAAGGCAGTACTTC. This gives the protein CASSQNFWDSRSRQYF.

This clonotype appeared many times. CDR3 sequence: CASSAYQETQYF. CDR3 coding DNA: TGTGCCAGCAGCGCCTACCAAGAGACCCAGTACTTC. The chain recombines TRBV2 with TRBJ2-5; D gene uncertain. CDR3 length equals 12 residues. V lost 6 bases and J lost 0, with 5 bases in between. CDR1 and CDR2 from the germline V gene are SNHLY and FYNNEI.

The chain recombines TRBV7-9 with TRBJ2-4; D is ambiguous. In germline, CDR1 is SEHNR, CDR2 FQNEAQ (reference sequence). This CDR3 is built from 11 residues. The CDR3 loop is CAGEAKNIQYF. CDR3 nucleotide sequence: TGTGCTGGAGAAGCCAAAAACATTCAGTACTTC.

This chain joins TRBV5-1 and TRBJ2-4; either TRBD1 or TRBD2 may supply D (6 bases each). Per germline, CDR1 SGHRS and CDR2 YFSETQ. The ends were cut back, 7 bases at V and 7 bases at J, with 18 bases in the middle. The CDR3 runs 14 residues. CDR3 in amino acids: CASVGAGDWNIQYF. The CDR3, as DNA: TGCGCCAGCGTGGGGGCAGGGGACTGGAACATTCAGTACTTC.

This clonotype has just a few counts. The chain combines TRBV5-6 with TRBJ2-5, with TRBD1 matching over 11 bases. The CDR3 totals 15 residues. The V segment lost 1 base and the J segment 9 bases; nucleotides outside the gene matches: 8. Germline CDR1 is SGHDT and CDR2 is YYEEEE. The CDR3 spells CASSLRGTGGRPQYF. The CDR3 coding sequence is TGTGCCAGCAGCTTGAGAGGGACAGGGGGTCGGCCCCAGTACTTC.

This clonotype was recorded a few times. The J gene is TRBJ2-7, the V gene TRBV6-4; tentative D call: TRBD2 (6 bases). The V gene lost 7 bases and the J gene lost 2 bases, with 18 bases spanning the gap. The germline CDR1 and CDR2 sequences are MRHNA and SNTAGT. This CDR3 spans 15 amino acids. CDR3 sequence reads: CASNWEEPLPYEQYF. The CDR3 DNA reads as TGTGCCAGCAATTGGGAGGAGCCTCTCCCCTACGAGCAGTACTTC.

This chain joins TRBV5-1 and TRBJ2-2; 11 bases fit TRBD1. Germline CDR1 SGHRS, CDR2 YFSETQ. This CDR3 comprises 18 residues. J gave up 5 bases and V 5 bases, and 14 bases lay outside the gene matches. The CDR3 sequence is CASSSDLDRGRFTGELFF. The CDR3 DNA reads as TGCGCCAGCAGTTCGGATCTGGACAGGGGGCGATTTACCGGGGAGCTGTTTTTT.

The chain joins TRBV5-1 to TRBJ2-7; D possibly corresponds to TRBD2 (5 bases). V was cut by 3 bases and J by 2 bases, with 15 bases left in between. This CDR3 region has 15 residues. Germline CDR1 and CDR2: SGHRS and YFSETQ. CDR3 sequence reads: CASSYYPGDTYEQYV. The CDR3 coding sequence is TGCGCCAGCAGCTATTACCCCGGGGATACCTACGAGCAGTACGTC.

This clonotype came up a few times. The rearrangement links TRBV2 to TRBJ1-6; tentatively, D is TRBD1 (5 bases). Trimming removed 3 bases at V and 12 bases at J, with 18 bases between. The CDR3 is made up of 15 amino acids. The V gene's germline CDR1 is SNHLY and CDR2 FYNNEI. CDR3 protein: CASSETRAGSKPLHF. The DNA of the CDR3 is TGTGCCAGCAGTGAGACCAGGGCTGGGTCAAAACCCCTCCACTTT.

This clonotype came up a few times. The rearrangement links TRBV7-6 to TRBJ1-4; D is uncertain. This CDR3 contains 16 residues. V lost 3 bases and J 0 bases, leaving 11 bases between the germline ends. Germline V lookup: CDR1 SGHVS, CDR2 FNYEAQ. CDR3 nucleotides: TGTGCCAGCAGCTTGTTGGCGGCTGCAACTAATGAAAAACTGTTTTTT. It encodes CASSLLAAATNEKLFF.

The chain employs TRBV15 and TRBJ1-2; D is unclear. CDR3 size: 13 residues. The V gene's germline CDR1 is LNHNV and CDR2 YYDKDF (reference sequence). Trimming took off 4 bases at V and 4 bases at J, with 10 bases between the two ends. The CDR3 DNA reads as TGTGCCACCAGCATTGATCGGGGCTATGGCTACACCTTC. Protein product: CATSIDRGYGYTF.

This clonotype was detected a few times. CDR3 sequence (DNA): TGTGCCAGCAGCTCGGGACAGGGGTGGGTAGGCTACACCTTC. Its protein product is CASSSGQGWVGYTF. This chain uses TRBV7-2 with TRBJ1-2; 10 nucleotides match TRBD1. The CDR3 has 14 amino acids. Trimming cost V 4 bases and J 8 bases; bases outside gene matches: 7. The germline CDR1 and CDR2 sequences are SGHTA and FQGNSA. Supplemented by reference TRBV7-2 and TRBJ1-2, the full variable domain reads GAGVSQSPSNKVTEKGKDVELRCDPISGHTALYWYRQSLGQGLEFLIYFQGNSAPDKSGLPSDRFSAERTGGSVSTLTIQRTQQEDSAVYLCASSSGQGWVGYTFGSGTRLTVV.

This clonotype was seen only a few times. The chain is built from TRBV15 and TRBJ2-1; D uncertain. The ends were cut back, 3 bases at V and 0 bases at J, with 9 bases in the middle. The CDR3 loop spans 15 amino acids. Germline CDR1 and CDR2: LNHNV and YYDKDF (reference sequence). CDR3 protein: CATSRGKSSYNEQFF. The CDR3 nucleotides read TGTGCCACCAGCAGGGGCAAGAGCTCCTACAATGAGCAGTTCTTC.

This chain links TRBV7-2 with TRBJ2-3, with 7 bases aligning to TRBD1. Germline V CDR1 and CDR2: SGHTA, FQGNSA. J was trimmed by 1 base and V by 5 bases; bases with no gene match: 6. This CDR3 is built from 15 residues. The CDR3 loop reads CASSSRDSRTDTQYF. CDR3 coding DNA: TGTGCCAGCAGCAGTCGGGACAGCCGCACAGATACGCAGTATTTT. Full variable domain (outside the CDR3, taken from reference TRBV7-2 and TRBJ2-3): GAGVSQSPSNKVTEKGKDVELRCDPISGHTALYWYRQSLGQGLEFLIYFQGNSAPDKSGLPSDRFSAERTGGSVSTLTIQRTQQEDSAVYLCASSSRDSRTDTQYFGPGTRLTVL.

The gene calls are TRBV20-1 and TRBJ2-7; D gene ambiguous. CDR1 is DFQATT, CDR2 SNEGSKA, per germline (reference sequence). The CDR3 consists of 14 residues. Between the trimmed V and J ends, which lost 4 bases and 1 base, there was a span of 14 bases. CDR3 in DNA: TGCAGTGCTAAGGCCCGAAGGGCTTCCTACGAGCAGTACTTC. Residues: CSAKARRASYEQYF.

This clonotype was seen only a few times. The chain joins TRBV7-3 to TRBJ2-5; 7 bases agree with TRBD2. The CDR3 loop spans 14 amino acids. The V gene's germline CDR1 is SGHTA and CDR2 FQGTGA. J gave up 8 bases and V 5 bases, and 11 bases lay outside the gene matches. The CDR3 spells CASSDKTSTTTQYF. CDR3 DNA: TGTGCCAGCAGCGACAAGACTAGCACAACCACCCAGTACTTC.

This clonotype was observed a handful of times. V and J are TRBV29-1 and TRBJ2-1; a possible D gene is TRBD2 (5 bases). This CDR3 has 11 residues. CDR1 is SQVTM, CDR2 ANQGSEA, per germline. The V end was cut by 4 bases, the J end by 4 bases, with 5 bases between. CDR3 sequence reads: CSVGEYNEQFF. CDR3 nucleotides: TGCAGCGTTGGGGAGTACAATGAGCAGTTCTTC.

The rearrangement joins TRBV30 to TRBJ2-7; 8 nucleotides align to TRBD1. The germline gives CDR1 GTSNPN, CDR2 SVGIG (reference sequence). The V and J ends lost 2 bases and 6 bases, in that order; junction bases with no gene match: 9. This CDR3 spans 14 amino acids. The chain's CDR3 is CAWSPPRGLAEQYF. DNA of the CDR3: TGTGCCTGGAGTCCTCCCAGGGGGCTGGCCGAGCAGTACTTC.

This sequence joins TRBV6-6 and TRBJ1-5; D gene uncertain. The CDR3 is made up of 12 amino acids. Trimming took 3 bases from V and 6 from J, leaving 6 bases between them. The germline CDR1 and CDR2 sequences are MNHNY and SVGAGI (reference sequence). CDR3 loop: CASSYSVQPQHF. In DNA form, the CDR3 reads TGTGCCAGCAGTTATTCGGTTCAGCCCCAGCATTTT.

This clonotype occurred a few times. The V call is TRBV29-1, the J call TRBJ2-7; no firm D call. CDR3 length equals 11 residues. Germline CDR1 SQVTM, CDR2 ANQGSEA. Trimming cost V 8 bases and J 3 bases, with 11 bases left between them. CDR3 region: CSIADYYEQYF. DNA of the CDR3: TGCAGCATTGCAGATTACTACGAGCAGTACTTC.

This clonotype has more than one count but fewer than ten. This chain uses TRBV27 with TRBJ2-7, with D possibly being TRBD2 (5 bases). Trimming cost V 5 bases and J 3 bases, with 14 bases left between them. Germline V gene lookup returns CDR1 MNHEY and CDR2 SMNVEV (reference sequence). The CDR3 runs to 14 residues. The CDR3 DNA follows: TGTGCCAGCAGTCCAACCGCCGGGGTCTACGAGCAGTACGTC. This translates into CASSPTAGVYEQYV.